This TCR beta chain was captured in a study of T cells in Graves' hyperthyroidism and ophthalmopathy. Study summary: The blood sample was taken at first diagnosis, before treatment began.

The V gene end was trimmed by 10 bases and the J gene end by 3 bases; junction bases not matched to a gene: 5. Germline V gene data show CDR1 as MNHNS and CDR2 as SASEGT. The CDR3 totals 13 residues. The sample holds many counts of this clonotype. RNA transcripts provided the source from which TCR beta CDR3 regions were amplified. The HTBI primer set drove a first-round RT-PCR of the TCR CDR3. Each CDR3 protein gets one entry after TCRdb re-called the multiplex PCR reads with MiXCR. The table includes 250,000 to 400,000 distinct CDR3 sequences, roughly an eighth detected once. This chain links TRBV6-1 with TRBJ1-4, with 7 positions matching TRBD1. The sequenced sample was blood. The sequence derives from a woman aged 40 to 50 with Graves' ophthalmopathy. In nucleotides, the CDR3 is TGTGCCACCGCTGGACAGGCTAATGAAAAACTGTTTTTT. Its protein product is CATAGQANEKLFF.